This TCR beta chain was obtained from a study of T cell repertoires in aging, cancer and after chemotherapy. Study-level background: Six age groups, ranging from 30 or younger to 70 or older, included the donors. Healthy donor repertoires were recorded over several months to years and showed clear clonal overlap.

This CDR3 is 17 amino acids long. The V gene's germline CDR1 is LNHNV and CDR2 YYDKDF (reference sequence). Trimming took off 3 bases at V and 0 bases at J, with 18 bases between the two ends. Multiplex touch-down PCR with TRB-A/B primers amplified rearranged V-D-J TRB sequences. TCRdb reprocessed the multiplex PCR reads with MiXCR, giving one entry per CDR3 protein. The sample carries about 5,000 distinct CDR3 sequences, 20% to 25% recorded once. Peripheral blood genomic DNA, not sorted cells or RNA, was the template. This clonotype counts as large. Sample: blood. The rearrangement links TRBV15 to TRBJ2-7; D gene unclear. The TCR sequence derives from a human donor in good health. The donor label of this sample is uncertain. The CDR3 loop reads CATSSPSLSTGSYEQYF. The CDR3 DNA reads TGTGCCACCAGCAGTCCTTCACTTTCGACGGGCTCCTACGAGCAGTACTTC.